One and the same sample provided the 22 T cell receptor beta chains below, sequenced in a study of vaccination and CD4 T cells after COVID-19. These receptors' targets are unknown. The treatment here: approximately nine-day PBMC culture with coronavirus spike peptide pools or control peptides (ViraFEST assay). The assay that was used to sequence DNA from cultured CD4+ T cells was the Oncomine TCR Beta short-read assay. TCRdb redid the calling of the PCR reads with MiXCR, one entry per CDR3 protein. This table has 12,000 or so distinct CDR3 sequences, approximately 82% appearing once. Sample: CD4+ T cells from blood, cultured in vitro. Receptors originate from a human donor who had recovered from COVID-19.

The V and J genes are TRBV27 and TRBJ1-4; 7 bases fit TRBD1. The ends lost 2 bases at V and 2 bases at J; junction bases unmatched: 8. The V gene's germline CDR1 is MNHEY and CDR2 SMNVEV (reference sequence). This CDR3 is 17 amino acids long. In DNA form, the CDR3 reads TGTGCCAGCAGTTTAACATACTCCAGGGGGACTAATGAAAAACTGTTTTTT. Translating gives CASSLTYSRGTNEKLFF.

This clonotype is medium-sized in the sample. V and J are TRBV6-1 and TRBJ2-7; D is unclear. Trimming took off 3 bases at V and 0 bases at J, with 12 bases between the two ends. Per germline, CDR1 MNHNS and CDR2 SASEGT. The CDR3 is 15 residues long. Here the CDR3 DNA reads TGTGCCAGCAGTGAGTCGGCCGTTCACTCCTACGAGCAGTACTTC. The encoded protein is CASSESAVHSYEQYF.

The genes are TRBV30 and TRBJ2-5; TRBD2 matches 11 bases. This CDR3 comprises 13 residues. With V trimmed by 8 bases and J by 1 base, 3 bases remained unmatched. CDR1 is GTSNPN, CDR2 SVGIG, per germline (reference sequence). DNA of the CDR3: TGTGCCGGGACTAGCGGCGTCCAAGAGACCCAGTACTTC. It is translated as CAGTSGVQETQYF.

This chain uses TRBV28 with TRBJ2-2; 9 positions agree with TRBD2. The trim removed 6 bases at V and 4 bases at J, leaving 12 bases unmatched. Germline assignment: CDR1 MDHEN and CDR2 SYDVKM. The length of the CDR3 is 17 residues. DNA for the CDR3: TGTGCCAGCAGGACGACTAGCGGTTCCCCGAGCACCGGGGAGCTGTTTTTT. This encodes CASRTTSGSPSTGELFF.

This chain uses TRBV7-8 with TRBJ1-2; D gene ambiguous. The length of the CDR3 is 12 residues. V was shortened by 1 base and J by 13 bases, with 13 bases between the two germline ends. Germline lookup yields CDR1 SGHVS and CDR2 FQNEAQ. For the CDR3, the DNA is TGTGCCAGCAGCTTAGTGTCGCGGGAAGTCACCTTC. This codes for CASSLVSREVTF.

CDR3 in amino acids: CSLSERGLAGGPVFIEQFF. Here the CDR3 DNA reads TGCAGTCTCTCTGAGCGAGGACTAGCGGGAGGGCCAGTGTTTATTGAGCAGTTCTTC. The J gene is TRBJ2-1, the V gene TRBV20-1; 15 bases line up with TRBD2. V trimming: 8 bases; J trimming: 9 bases; junction bases outside the gene matches: 23. The CDR3 contains 19 residues. Germline V gene sequence: CDR1 DFQATT, CDR2 SNEGSKA (reference sequence).

This clonotype appeared a single time. V and J are TRBV27 and TRBJ1-6; D perhaps matches TRBD1 (6 bases). CDR3 length: 14 residues. From germline, CDR1 is MNHEY and CDR2 SMNVEV (reference sequence). Trimming stripped 1 base from V and 7 bases from J, with 8 bases between. The CDR3 sequence is CASSLFGQNSPLHF. The CDR3 nucleotides read TGTGCCAGCAGTTTATTCGGACAGAATTCACCCCTCCACTTT.

The rearrangement uses TRBV6-5 and TRBJ1-5; perhaps TRBD1 as D (5 bases). Trimming pared 4 bases from V and 9 bases from J, leaving 22 bases between. The CDR3 loop spans 16 amino acids. Germline CDR1 is MNHEY and CDR2 is SVGAGI. The CDR3, as DNA: TGTGCCAGCAGTTCAAGAGCGGTTCTACTGGGGCCGCCCCAGCATTTT. It is translated as CASSSRAVLLGPPQHF.

The chain joins TRBV20-1 to TRBJ2-5; D gene uncertain. This CDR3 region has 15 residues. Trimming took off 2 bases at V and 7 bases at J, with 20 bases between the two ends. Germline V gives CDR1 DFQATT, CDR2 SNEGSKA (reference sequence). CDR3 DNA sequence: TGCAGTGCTAGAAAAAGCGCTCAACCTCCTAGGACCCAGTACTTC. Its translation is CSARKSAQPPRTQYF.

V is TRBV20-1 and J is TRBJ2-3; 10 nucleotides align to TRBD2. CDR1 is DFQATT and CDR2 is SNEGSKA in the germline V gene (reference sequence). The CDR3 has 15 amino acids. With V trimmed by 1 base and J by 4 bases, 5 bases remained unmatched. This CDR3 reads CSARARTSGADTQYF. The CDR3 DNA sequence: TGCAGTGCTAGAGCCAGGACTAGCGGCGCAGATACGCAGTATTTT.

This chain joins TRBV10-2 and TRBJ2-2; the D gene is possibly TRBD2 (5 bases). The germline gives CDR1 WSHSY, CDR2 SAAADI. The CDR3 contains 12 residues. V dropped 2 bases and J dropped 7 bases, with 5 bases sitting between them. The CDR3 reads CASSEGGGELFF. The CDR3 coding sequence is TGCGCCAGCAGTGAGGGAGGCGGGGAGCTGTTTTTT.

The CDR3: CASSRTSGTTDTQYF. CDR3 DNA sequence: TGTGCCAGCTCTCGTACTAGCGGCACAACAGATACGCAGTATTTT. The chain links TRBV18 to TRBJ2-3; 8 bases fit TRBD2. V was clipped by 6 bases and J by 3 bases; unmatched bases: 8. The germline gives CDR1 KGHSH, CDR2 LQKENI. The CDR3 consists of 15 residues. Full variable domain (missing parts from reference TRBV18 and TRBJ2-3): NAGVMQNPRHLVRRRGQEARLRCSPMKGHSHVYWYRQLPEEGLKFMVYLQKENIIDESGMPKERFSAEFPKEGPSILRIQQVVRGDSAAYFCASSRTSGTTDTQYFGPGTRLTVL.

CDR3 amino acids: CSASDSRSLGIQYF. CDR3 in DNA: TGCAGTGCTAGCGACAGCCGAAGCTTGGGCATTCAGTACTTC. This chain joins TRBV20-1 and TRBJ2-4, with D possibly matching TRBD1 (5 bases). Germline V gives CDR1 DFQATT, CDR2 SNEGSKA (reference sequence). This CDR3 has 14 residues. The V and J ends lost 3 bases and 9 bases respectively, with 18 bases between them.

This chain joins TRBV28 and TRBJ1-5; TRBD1 matches at 9 bases. The CDR3 sequence is 15 residues long. J gave up 6 bases and V 1 base, and 4 bases lay outside the gene matches. Germline V lookup: CDR1 MDHEN, CDR2 SYDVKM. This CDR3 is CASSLYTGGTQPQHF. The CDR3 DNA follows: TGTGCCAGCAGTTTATATACAGGGGGCACTCAGCCCCAGCATTTT.

The V gene is TRBV4-1, the J gene TRBJ2-5; either TRBD1 or TRBD2 may supply D (5 bases each). Trimming pared 6 bases from V and 3 bases from J, leaving 17 bases between. Per the germline V gene, CDR1 is MGHRA and CDR2 is YSYEKL. The CDR3 is 15 residues long. CDR3 sequence (DNA): TGCGCCAGCAGACTTAAAGGGGCGGGCGAAGAGACCCAGTACTTC. Residues: CASRLKGAGEETQYF.

This chain connects TRBV6-1 to TRBJ1-5; TRBD1 agrees at 9 bases. Per the germline V gene, CDR1 is MNHNS and CDR2 is SASEGT. Germline trimming cut 6 bases from V and 7 bases from J; bases unmatched to any gene: 13. The CDR3 runs 16 residues. The CDR3 spells CASRPGQGLQGQPQHF. The CDR3 nucleotides read TGTGCCAGCAGACCGGGACAGGGACTTCAAGGACAGCCCCAGCATTTT.

This rearrangement joins TRBV20-1 to TRBJ1-5; possible D gene TRBD1, 6 bases. Trimming cost V 4 bases and J 6 bases, with 16 bases left between them. The V gene's germline CDR1 is DFQATT and CDR2 SNEGSKA (reference sequence). This CDR3 region has 14 residues. As DNA, the CDR3 is TGCAGTGCTAACGCTCAGGGGTTTCGTCAGCCCCAGCATTTT. It yields the protein CSANAQGFRQPQHF.

This chain uses TRBV20-1 with TRBJ1-5; D is ambiguous. The CDR3 is made up of 13 amino acids. V lost 1 base, J lost 5 bases, and 9 bases lay in between. Looked up from germline, CDR1 is DFQATT and CDR2 is SNEGSKA (reference sequence). The CDR3 bases are TGCAGTGCTAGAGGTTATGGCTATCAGCCCCAGCATTTT. Its translation is CSARGYGYQPQHF.

The chain couples TRBV2 to TRBJ1-6; 9 nucleotides match TRBD1. This CDR3 has 14 amino acids. After removal of 6 bases from V and 7 bases from J, the junction contained 4 bases not matched to a gene. CDR1 is SNHLY and CDR2 is FYNNEI in the germline V gene. The CDR3 region has the DNA TGTGCCAGCAGCCGGGACAGGGTAAATTCACCCCTCCACTTT. It specifies CASSRDRVNSPLHF.

This chain connects TRBV20-1 to TRBJ1-5; a weak D match, TRBD1 (6 bases). Looked up from germline, CDR1 is DFQATT and CDR2 is SNEGSKA (reference sequence). The CDR3 has 11 amino acids. V lost 6 bases to trimming and J lost 6 bases, with 9 bases between them. The CDR3 bases are TGCAGTGCCTTCAGGGGTCAGCCCCAGCATTTT. Amino acid sequence: CSAFRGQPQHF.

V gene TRBV6-1 combines with J gene TRBJ2-1; 14 nucleotides line up with TRBD2. J was trimmed by 6 bases and V by 5 bases; bases with no gene match: 3. Per germline, CDR1 MNHNS and CDR2 SASEGT. The CDR3 length is 15 residues. The CDR3 coding sequence is TGTGCCAGCAGTCCCGGACTAGCGGGAGGCAATGAGCAGTTCTTC. Translation: CASSPGLAGGNEQFF.

The chain is built from TRBV20-1 and TRBJ2-7; tentatively, D is TRBD2 (6 bases). CDR3 length: 14 amino acids. Germline V lookup: CDR1 DFQATT, CDR2 SNEGSKA (reference sequence). Trimming took off 3 bases at V and 0 bases at J, with 12 bases between the two ends. CDR3 nucleotides: TGCAGTGCTAGCCCTAGCGCCACCTCCTACGAGCAGTACTTC. This sequence encodes CSASPSATSYEQYF.